These 32 T cell receptor beta chains originate from one sample sequenced in a study of blood T cell repertoires in COVID-19. Repertoires were generated with immunoSEQ multiplex PCR, while TCRdb's copy carries only in-frame clones and drops some. The data hold about 230,000 clones, with roughly nine tenths observed a single time. The source material was PBMCs or T cells enriched from blood (not recorded which). The receptors stem from a woman in her forties or fifties in a cohort exposed to, infected with or recovered from COVID-19 (not recorded which).

The CDR3 DNA reads TGTGCCAGCAGTCTCCAACGGTACGAGCAGTACTTC. Translating gives CASSLQRYEQYF. This chain joins TRBV12-3 or TRBV12-4 and TRBJ2-7; unclear D gene. Deletions cut 5 bases from V and 4 bases from J, with 9 bases between. The CDR3 has 12 residues.

This clone showed up just a few times. The genes are TRBV5-8 and TRBJ1-1, with D unclear. This CDR3 comprises 14 residues. The germline V and J ends were trimmed by 0 bases and 1 base, with 7 bases remaining between them. Per the germline V gene, CDR1 is SGHTS and CDR2 is YDEGEE. This CDR3 reads CASSLVGRNTEAFF. In DNA form, the CDR3 reads TGTGCCAGCAGCTTGGTCGGGAGGAACACTGAAGCTTTCTTT.

The chain recombines TRBV2 with TRBJ2-3, with D uncertain. Germline V lookup: CDR1 SNHLY, CDR2 FYNNEI. The CDR3 loop spans 14 amino acids. V was cut by 8 bases and J by 0 bases, with 12 bases left in between. DNA for the CDR3: TGTGCCAGCTCTCGGGTGACGAGCACAGATACGCAGTATTTT. Translation: CASSRVTSTDTQYF.

The chain combines TRBV27 with TRBJ2-7; D is possibly TRBD1 (5 bases). Germline CDR1 MNHEY, CDR2 SMNVEV (reference sequence). This CDR3 has 16 amino acids. Trimming left V 6 bases short and J 1 base short, with 19 bases between. Written as DNA, the CDR3 is TGTGCCAGCAGAACCAGCCAACAGGCCACGTCCTACGAGCAGTACTTC. It is translated as CASRTSQQATSYEQYF.

The genes are TRBV10-3 and TRBJ1-2; 7 positions match TRBD1. CDR1 and CDR2 (germline): ENHRY, SYGVKD. The trim removed 6 bases at V and 3 bases at J, leaving 4 bases unmatched. The CDR3 has 13 residues. As DNA, the CDR3 is TGTGCCATCAGCCGAGACAGGGACTATGGCTACACCTTC. This sequence encodes CAISRDRDYGYTF.

The chain couples TRBV18 to TRBJ1-2, with D perhaps TRBD1 (5 bases). V lost 1 base and J 8 bases, leaving 17 bases between the germline ends. CDR1 is KGHSH, CDR2 LQKENI, per germline. The CDR3 contains 15 residues. CDR3 sequence reads: CASSPLLGGERGYTF. DNA for the CDR3: TGTGCCAGCTCACCACTCCTCGGGGGGGAGCGGGGCTACACCTTC.

The rearrangement uses TRBV7-9 and TRBJ1-1, with 9 bases that match TRBD1. CDR3 size: 16 residues. After removal of 4 bases from V and 5 bases from J, the junction contained 11 bases not matched to a gene. Germline CDR1 is SEHNR and CDR2 is FQNEAQ (reference sequence). The CDR3 nucleotides are TGTGCCAGCAGCTCCCGCCCGGGACAGGGAAATACTGAAGCTTTCTTT. This sequence encodes CASSSRPGQGNTEAFF.

The rearrangement joins TRBV6-4 to TRBJ2-3; the match to TRBD2 covers 12 bases. The germline V gene has CDR1 MRHNA and CDR2 SNTAGT. The CDR3 loop spans 18 amino acids. After removal of 0 bases from V and 3 bases from J, the junction contained 7 bases not matched to a gene. In DNA form, the CDR3 reads TGTGCCAGCAGTGACTCTCCTAGCGGGGGGGCCGGGACAGATACGCAGTATTTT. Its translation: CASSDSPSGGAGTDTQYF.

V and J are TRBV6-5 and TRBJ2-3, with 13 bases identical to TRBD2. CDR1 and CDR2 from the germline V gene are MNHEY and SVGAGI. The trim removed 4 bases at V and 8 bases at J, leaving 6 bases unmatched. The CDR3 sequence is 15 residues long. CDR3 coding DNA: TGTGCCAGCAGTTCCCCGGGGACTAGCGGGGTTACGCAGTATTTT. Protein: CASSSPGTSGVTQYF.

The chain has TRBV3-1 (or the pseudogene TRBV3-2) and TRBJ1-1, with D possibly TRBD1 on 5 matching bases. Germline values: CDR1 LGHDT, CDR2 YNNKEL (reference sequence). The CDR3 consists of 13 residues. The V gene lost 3 bases and the J gene lost 0 bases, with 5 bases spanning the gap. CDR3 nucleotide sequence: TGTGCCAGCAGCCACAGGGTGAACACTGAAGCTTTCTTT. Protein: CASSHRVNTEAFF.

The CDR3 here is CASSPTTGGSYEQYF. In nucleotides, the CDR3 is TGTGCCAGCAGTCCTACCACAGGGGGTTCCTACGAGCAGTACTTC. The chain employs TRBV2 and TRBJ2-7, with 8 bases that match TRBD1. The CDR3 runs to 15 residues. Per the germline V gene, CDR1 is SNHLY and CDR2 is FYNNEI. V shed 5 bases and J 1 base; nucleotides not matched to a gene: 7.

The gene calls are TRBV7-9 and TRBJ2-1; D ambiguous. Looked up from germline, CDR1 is SEHNR and CDR2 is FQNEAQ (reference sequence). V was cut by 1 base and J by 10 bases, with 5 bases left in between. The CDR3 length is 11 residues. This chain's CDR3 is CASSLDEEQFF. The DNA for the CDR3 is TGTGCCAGCAGCTTAGATGAGGAGCAGTTCTTC.

The gene calls are TRBV5-1 and TRBJ2-7, with 10 bases lining up with TRBD2. CDR3 length equals 15 residues. V was pared by 4 bases and J by 3 bases, with 7 bases of the junction left unmatched. Germline CDR1 SGHRS, CDR2 YFSETQ. CDR3 nucleotides: TGCGCCAGCAGCCGAACTAGCGGGGTGGTCTACGAGCAGTACTTC. Protein sequence: CASSRTSGVVYEQYF.

CDR3: CASSSGGAITDTQYF. CDR3 DNA sequence: TGTGCCAGCAGCTCCGGGGGGGCGATCACAGATACGCAGTATTTT. The genes are TRBV5-4 and TRBJ2-3; 8 bases align to TRBD2. The trim removed 3 bases at V and 2 bases at J, leaving 5 bases unmatched. Germline CDR1 reads SGHNT; CDR2 reads YYREEE (reference sequence). This CDR3 is 15 amino acids long.

The rearrangement joins TRBV5-1 to TRBJ2-7, with D uncertain. The V end lost 2 bases, the J end lost 1 base, and 7 bases lay between the germline ends. The CDR3 is made up of 13 amino acids. Germline V CDR1 and CDR2: SGHRS, YFSETQ. The CDR3 loop is CASSFTVSYEQYF. Here the CDR3 DNA reads TGCGCCAGCAGCTTCACGGTTTCCTACGAGCAGTACTTC.

This clone was detected once. The V gene is TRBV25-1, the J gene TRBJ2-1, with D maybe TRBD2 (5 bases). The germline gives CDR1 MGHDK, CDR2 SYGVNS. CDR3 length: 17 residues. The ends were cut back, 1 base at V and 7 bases at J, with 20 bases in the middle. The CDR3 loop reads CASSEWLGEPFDNEQFF. DNA of the CDR3: TGTGCCAGCAGTGAATGGCTGGGAGAACCTTTTGATAATGAGCAGTTCTTC.

The chain couples TRBV18 to TRBJ2-3; possibly TRBD2 for D (5 bases). V lost 4 bases and J lost 5, with 7 bases in between. Looked up from germline, CDR1 is KGHSH and CDR2 is LQKENI. This CDR3 comprises 12 residues. CDR3 region: CASSRGLDTQYF. For the CDR3, the DNA is TGTGCCAGCTCACGAGGGTTAGATACGCAGTATTTT.

The V call is TRBV6-6, the J call TRBJ2-5; tentative D call: TRBD2 (7 bases). The CDR3 runs to 12 residues. V gave up 8 bases and J gave up 5 bases, with 12 bases separating them. The germline V gene has CDR1 MNHNY and CDR2 SVGAGI (reference sequence). The CDR3 DNA reads TGTGCCAGCGGGGGGGCGCGGGAGACCCAGTACTTC. Amino acid sequence: CASGGARETQYF.

The genes are TRBV4-1 and TRBJ1-1; D is unresolved. Germline values: CDR1 MGHRA, CDR2 YSYEKL. The CDR3 has 16 residues. The V end was cut by 2 bases, the J end by 1 base, with 14 bases between. CDR3 region: CASSQPRQLANTEAFF. Written as DNA, the CDR3 is TGCGCCAGCAGCCAACCCCGTCAATTGGCGAACACTGAAGCTTTCTTT.

This chain joins TRBV7-2 and TRBJ2-1; 7 bases agree with TRBD2. There are 15 residues in the CDR3. CDR1 is SGHTA and CDR2 is FQGNSA in the germline V gene. Trimming removed 5 bases from V and 4 bases from J; junction bases left unmatched: 8. CDR3 DNA sequence: TGTGCCAGCAGCACCTCCGGGACTAAATACAATGAGCAGTTCTTC. Translation gives CASSTSGTKYNEQFF. Filled out from reference TRBV7-2 and TRBJ2-1, the complete variable domain reads GAGVSQSPSNKVTEKGKDVELRCDPISGHTALYWYRQSLGQGLEFLIYFQGNSAPDKSGLPSDRFSAERTGGSVSTLTIQRTQQEDSAVYLCASSTSGTKYNEQFFGPGTRLTVL.

This chain uses TRBV6-5 with TRBJ1-1, with a weak D call TRBD1 (6 bases). Trimming stripped 6 bases from V and 2 bases from J, with 13 bases between. The CDR3 has 14 residues. CDR1 and CDR2 from the germline V gene are MNHEY and SVGAGI. This CDR3 is CASRTGQPNTEAFF. Written as DNA, the CDR3 is TGTGCCAGCAGAACAGGACAGCCCAACACTGAAGCTTTCTTT.

This clone is a singleton in its sample. The V and J genes are TRBV29-1 and TRBJ2-1, with TRBD2 matching 9 bases. The CDR3 extends over 13 amino acids. The V gene's germline CDR1 is SQVTM and CDR2 ANQGSEA. The CDR3 loop reads CAASSGVYNEQFF. CDR3 coding DNA: TGCGCCGCGTCTAGCGGGGTCTACAATGAGCAGTTCTTC.

This clone was picked up a small number of times. The chain joins TRBV19 to TRBJ1-5, with 10 bases that match TRBD1. This CDR3 has 14 amino acids. Unmatched junction bases numbered 7, after V lost 5 bases and J lost 9 bases. From germline, CDR1 is LNHDA and CDR2 SQIVND (reference sequence). The CDR3 is CASSQGQGVGPQHF. As DNA, the CDR3 is TGTGCCAGTAGTCAAGGACAGGGGGTTGGGCCCCAGCATTTT.

V usage is TRBV6-4 and J usage is TRBJ1-2, with unresolved D. The CDR3 is 11 residues long. Germline V gene data show CDR1 as MRHNA and CDR2 as SNTAGT. V was clipped by 3 bases and J by 6 bases, with 5 bases between them. This CDR3 reads CASSDRDGYTF. CDR3 coding DNA: TGTGCCAGCAGTGATCGGGATGGCTACACCTTC.

V gene TRBV6-5 combines with J gene TRBJ1-4; the D is unclear. CDR1 is MNHEY, CDR2 SVGAGI, per germline. This CDR3 spans 13 amino acids. The ends were cut back, 0 bases at V and 7 bases at J, with 6 bases in the middle. CDR3: CASSYSRGEKLFF. In DNA form, the CDR3 reads TGTGCCAGCAGTTACTCGCGGGGTGAAAAACTGTTTTTT.

This sequence joins TRBV30 and TRBJ2-7, with TRBD1 matching over 9 bases. With V trimmed by 1 base and J by 9 bases, 4 bases remained unmatched. The germline gives CDR1 GTSNPN, CDR2 SVGIG (reference sequence). The CDR3 sequence is 12 residues long. CDR3 sequence reads: CAWSGGTGTQYF. Here the CDR3 DNA reads TGTGCCTGGAGTGGGGGGACAGGGACGCAGTACTTC.

This chain joins TRBV5-4 and TRBJ2-5; 11 nucleotides agree with TRBD1. In germline, CDR1 is SGHNT, CDR2 YYREEE (reference sequence). This CDR3 has 17 amino acids. The junction had 13 bases not matched to a gene; V was cut back by 4 bases and J by 5 bases. The CDR3 loop reads CASSTALDRGQGETQYF. The CDR3 nucleotides are TGTGCCAGCAGCACCGCGCTGGACAGGGGGCAAGGCGAGACCCAGTACTTC. Drawing the rest from reference TRBV5-4 and TRBJ2-5, the complete variable domain is ETGVTQSPTHLIKTRGQQVTLRCSSQSGHNTVSWYQQALGQGPQFIFQYYREEENGRGNFPPRFSGLQFPNYSSELNVNALELDDSALYLCASSTALDRGQGETQYFGPGTRLLVL.

The chain links TRBV19 to TRBJ1-6; 10 bases map to TRBD1. CDR3 size: 15 residues. Germline V gives CDR1 LNHDA, CDR2 SQIVND (reference sequence). The ends lost 5 bases at V and 6 bases at J; junction bases unmatched: 4. In DNA, the CDR3 is TGTGCCAGTAGTCCTAGGACAGGGGGTAATTCACCCCTCCACTTT. This sequence encodes CASSPRTGGNSPLHF. The whole variable domain, remainder taken from reference TRBV19 and TRBJ1-6, is DGGITQSPKYLFRKEGQNVTLSCEQNLNHDAMYWYRQDPGQGLRLIYYSQIVNDFQKGDIAEGYSVSREKKESFPLTVTSAQKNPTAFYLCASSPRTGGNSPLHFGNGTRLTVT.

The chain employs TRBV7-9 and TRBJ1-2, with D unclear. The germline gives CDR1 SEHNR, CDR2 FQNEAQ (reference sequence). CDR3 length: 16 amino acids. V lost 4 bases to trimming and J lost 2 bases, with 17 bases between them. This CDR3 reads CASSSPPGSQNYGYTF. Here the CDR3 DNA reads TGTGCCAGCAGCTCACCCCCAGGAAGTCAAAACTATGGCTACACCTTC.

The rearrangement uses TRBV5-6 and TRBJ2-1; 8 bases fit TRBD1. The V gene end was trimmed by 0 bases and the J gene end by 5 bases; junction bases not matched to a gene: 4. From germline, CDR1 is SGHDT and CDR2 YYEEEE. The CDR3 runs 15 residues. CDR3 sequence: CASSLADRENNEQFF. In DNA form, the CDR3 reads TGTGCCAGCAGCTTGGCGGACAGGGAAAACAATGAGCAGTTCTTC.

The chain uses TRBV4-2 and TRBJ1-2, with D perhaps TRBD1 (6 bases). This CDR3 is 15 amino acids long. CDR1 is LGHNA, CDR2 YNFKEQ, per germline. V lost 0 bases, J lost 4 bases, and 12 bases lay in between. CDR3 sequence reads: CASSQDGQGRYGYTF. The CDR3, as DNA: TGTGCCAGCAGCCAAGATGGCCAGGGGCGCTATGGCTACACCTTC.

This chain uses TRBV10-3 with TRBJ1-1; 7 nucleotides align to TRBD1. J lost 5 bases, V lost 3 bases, and 3 bases had no gene match. Germline assignment: CDR1 ENHRY and CDR2 SYGVKD. The CDR3 contains 13 residues. The CDR3 DNA reads as TGTGCCATCAGTGACAGGGGGTTTACTGAAGCTTTCTTT. The encoded protein is CAISDRGFTEAFF.